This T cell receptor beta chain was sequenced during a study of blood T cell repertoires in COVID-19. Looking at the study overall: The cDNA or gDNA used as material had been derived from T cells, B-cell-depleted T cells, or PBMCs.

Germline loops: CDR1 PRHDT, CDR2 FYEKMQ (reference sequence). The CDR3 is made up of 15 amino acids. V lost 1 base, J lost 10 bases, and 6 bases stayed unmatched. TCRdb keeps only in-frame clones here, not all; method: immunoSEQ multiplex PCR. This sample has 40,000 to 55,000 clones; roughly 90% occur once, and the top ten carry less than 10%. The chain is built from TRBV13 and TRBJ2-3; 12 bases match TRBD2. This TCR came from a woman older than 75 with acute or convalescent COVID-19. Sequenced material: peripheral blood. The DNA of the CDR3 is TGTGCCAGCAGCTTAGCGGCTAGCGGGAGGGCCGCGCAGTATTTT. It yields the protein CASSLAASGRAAQYF.